The 28 T cell receptor beta chains reported below all come from one sample, sequenced in a study of T cell responses to AZD1222 COVID-19 vaccine. Libraries were prepared by immunoSEQ multiplex PCR; TCRdb keeps only in-frame clonotypes and omits some of them. The profile covers 65,000 to 95,000 clones, with around 83% appearing a single time and around an eighth taken by the ten largest. The sequencing here drew on peripheral blood, taken on day 0 of AZD1222 vaccination. The source of these receptors is an adult in good health.

V usage is TRBV6-6 and J usage is TRBJ1-4; 7 bases align to TRBD1. The junction had 8 bases not matched to a gene; V was cut back by 7 bases and J by 0 bases. This CDR3 is built from 16 residues. From germline, CDR1 is MNHNY and CDR2 SVGAGI (reference sequence). The CDR3 loop is CASTRGRGTTNEKLFF. The CDR3 DNA is TGTGCCAGCACCAGGGGGAGGGGAACAACTAATGAAAAACTGTTTTTT.

The chain combines TRBV18 with TRBJ1-3, with a weak D call TRBD1 (5 bases). The CDR3 spans 15 residues. Per germline, CDR1 KGHSH and CDR2 LQKENI. Trimming took 1 base from V and 4 from J, leaving 11 bases between them. The CDR3 DNA follows: TGTGCCAGCTCACCACGGGGCCTTCAAGGAAACACCATATATTTT. This encodes CASSPRGLQGNTIYF.

The chain carries TRBV6-1 and TRBJ1-5; D is ambiguous. The V and J ends lost 4 bases and 4 bases respectively, with 17 bases between them. The CDR3 sequence is 16 residues long. CDR1 and CDR2 (germline): MNHNS, SASEGT. CDR3 region: CASSAIFPQVNQPQHF. The DNA for the CDR3 is TGTGCCAGCAGTGCTATCTTCCCGCAGGTAAATCAGCCCCAGCATTTT.

The V gene is TRBV5-6, the J gene TRBJ2-5, with TRBD2 identical over 11 bases. The CDR3 is 16 residues long. CDR1 SGHDT and CDR2 YYEEEE come from the germline V gene. V dropped 4 bases and J dropped 5; count of bases not matched to a gene: 10. CDR3 amino acids: CASSPGVAGGPETQYF. The CDR3 DNA reads as TGTGCCAGCAGCCCGGGAGTAGCGGGGGGGCCGGAGACCCAGTACTTC.

The CDR3 spells CASSGDGNYGYTF. The CDR3 coding sequence is TGTGCCAGCAGCGGTGACGGGAACTATGGCTACACCTTC. J is TRBJ1-2 and V is TRBV7-8, with no clear D. CDR3 length equals 13 residues. Germline V gene lookup returns CDR1 SGHVS and CDR2 FQNEAQ. The V and J ends lost 5 bases and 2 bases respectively, with 9 bases between them.

This clone has only one observation. The CDR3 DNA reads TGTGCCAGCACCGCTTACAATGAGCAGTTCTTC. It encodes CASTAYNEQFF. The chain uses TRBV25-1 and TRBJ2-1; D is ambiguous. Trimming took 7 bases from V and 4 from J, leaving 5 bases between them. The germline V gene has CDR1 MGHDK and CDR2 SYGVNS. CDR3 length: 11 residues.

A single count supports this clone. This chain connects TRBV29-1 to TRBJ1-1, with D possibly matching TRBD1 (6 bases). This CDR3 comprises 13 residues. Germline values: CDR1 SQVTM, CDR2 ANQGSEA. V dropped 6 bases and J dropped 5 bases, with 16 bases sitting between them. CDR3 sequence reads: CSVVLGGWTEAFF. The CDR3 DNA reads TGCAGCGTGGTTTTGGGGGGCTGGACTGAAGCTTTCTTT.

This chain joins TRBV24-1 and TRBJ2-5, with D possibly matching TRBD2 (6 bases). Trimming removed 9 bases at V and 2 bases at J, with 15 bases between. Germline V gives CDR1 KGHDR, CDR2 SFDVKD. This CDR3 has 14 amino acids. The CDR3 here is CATQARGSQETQYF. In DNA, the CDR3 is TGTGCCACCCAGGCCCGGGGGAGTCAAGAGACCCAGTACTTC.

The chain links TRBV5-1 to TRBJ1-1; D unresolved. Trimming took off 1 base at V and 1 base at J, with 8 bases between the two ends. The germline V gene has CDR1 SGHRS and CDR2 YFSETQ. The CDR3 extends over 14 amino acids. CDR3 region: CASSLYPGNTEAFF. The CDR3 nucleotides are TGCGCCAGCAGCTTGTATCCAGGGAACACTGAAGCTTTCTTT. Based on the CDR3 plus reference TRBV5-1 and TRBJ1-1, the full variable domain is KAGVTQTPRYLIKTRGQQVTLSCSPISGHRSVSWYQQTPGQGLQFLFEYFSETQRNKGNFPGRFSGRQFSNSRSEMNVSTLELGDSALYLCASSLYPGNTEAFFGQGTRLTVV.

This chain links TRBV30 with TRBJ1-6; D perhaps matches TRBD1 (6 bases). There are 13 residues in the CDR3. CDR1 GTSNPN and CDR2 SVGIG come from the germline V gene (reference sequence). V lost 1 base and J lost 9, with 10 bases in between. The CDR3 nucleotides are TGTGCCTGGAGTGATCGGACAGCTTCACCCCTCCACTTT. It encodes CAWSDRTASPLHF.

The chain employs TRBV7-2 and TRBJ2-7; TRBD2 agrees at 9 bases. Germline V CDR1 and CDR2: SGHTA, FQGNSA. The CDR3 totals 14 residues. With 3 bases clipped from V and 3 bases from J, the junction kept 3 bases outside the gene matches. This chain's CDR3 is CASSFQRGDYEQYF. The CDR3 coding sequence is TGTGCCAGCAGCTTCCAGCGGGGGGACTACGAGCAGTACTTC.

The J gene is TRBJ2-5, the V gene TRBV11-2; maybe TRBD2 (7 bases). Germline CDR1 reads SGHAT; CDR2 reads FQNNGV. This CDR3 comprises 17 residues. Trimming took 5 bases from V and 4 from J, leaving 23 bases between them. The CDR3 coding sequence is TGTGCCAGCAGCGGCCACCACGTCGCGGGGGCCCGAGAGACCCAGTACTTC. The encoded protein is CASSGHHVAGARETQYF.

This chain uses TRBV9 with TRBJ2-1; D is unclear. V lost 7 bases and J 0 bases, leaving 11 bases between the germline ends. Germline-derived CDR1 and CDR2 are SGDLS and YYNGEE. The CDR3 consists of 14 residues. CDR3 DNA: TGTGCCAGCGGCGGTGGAAACTCCTACAATGAGCAGTTCTTC. Residues: CASGGGNSYNEQFF. The full variable domain, in which reference TRBV9 and TRBJ2-1 provide the parts outside the CDR3, is DSGVTQTPKHLITATGQRVTLRCSPRSGDLSVYWYQQSLDQGLQFLIQYYNGEERAKGNILERFSAQQFPDLHSELNLSSLELGDSALYFCASGGGNSYNEQFFGPGTRLTVL.

The V and J genes are TRBV3-1 (or the pseudogene TRBV3-2) and TRBJ2-7; unclear D gene. Germline V gene data show CDR1 as LGHDT and CDR2 as YNNKEL (reference sequence). V was pared by 1 base and J by 3 bases, with 10 bases between. The CDR3 covers 14 residues. In nucleotides, the CDR3 is TGTGCCAGCAGCCAAGTCGTTCCGGGCTACGAGCAGTACTTC. Its protein product is CASSQVVPGYEQYF.

This clone has a handful of counts. This rearrangement joins TRBV15 to TRBJ1-5, with D unresolved. The CDR3 is made up of 13 amino acids. Germline V gives CDR1 LNHNV, CDR2 YYDKDF (reference sequence). V dropped 0 bases and J dropped 9 bases, with 9 bases sitting between them. CDR3 bases: TGTGCCACCAGCAGAGATTCATCCCGGCCCCAGCATTTT. This encodes CATSRDSSRPQHF.

This clone turned up a few times. The CDR3 DNA reads TGTGCCAGCAGCCCGACGGGTGGTGAGCAGTTCTTC. Translation: CASSPTGGEQFF. The chain has TRBV7-3 and TRBJ2-1; D unclear. Germline lookup yields CDR1 SGHTA and CDR2 FQGTGA. V lost 5 bases and J lost 9, with 11 bases in between. This CDR3 is 12 amino acids long.

This clone was detected only once. This chain joins TRBV19 and TRBJ1-4, with a tentative D call TRBD1 (6 bases). Germline values: CDR1 LNHDA, CDR2 SQIVND (reference sequence). Between the trimmed V and J ends, which lost 3 bases and 5 bases, there was a span of 16 bases. The CDR3 loop spans 16 amino acids. The CDR3 nucleotides read TGTGCCAGTAGTATGGACAGACCCAACGTGAATGAAAAACTGTTTTTT. Amino acid sequence: CASSMDRPNVNEKLFF.

The gene calls are TRBV20-1 and TRBJ1-2, with 7 bases lining up with TRBD1. Germline-derived CDR1 and CDR2 are DFQATT and SNEGSKA (reference sequence). The trim removed 5 bases at V and 7 bases at J, leaving 4 bases unmatched. The CDR3 loop spans 11 amino acids. CDR3 DNA: TGCAGTGCTCTGAACAGGGGTGGCTACACCTTC. Protein: CSALNRGGYTF.

The chain is built from TRBV7-9 and TRBJ1-1, with D perhaps matching TRBD1 (5 bases). Germline CDR1 and CDR2: SEHNR and FQNEAQ (reference sequence). The CDR3 consists of 17 residues. V was shortened by 5 bases and J by 5 bases, with 24 bases between the two germline ends. The CDR3 reads CASSPLRGGTGITEAFF. The DNA of the CDR3 is TGTGCCAGCAGCCCCCTTCGGGGTGGGACGGGAATAACTGAAGCTTTCTTT.

The chain uses TRBV6-6 and TRBJ2-4, with TRBD2 matching 8 bases. There are 17 residues in the CDR3. Trimming removed 5 bases from V and 2 bases from J; junction bases left unmatched: 11. Per the germline V gene, CDR1 is MNHNY and CDR2 is SVGAGI (reference sequence). CDR3 DNA sequence: TGTGCCAGCAGTCCGACGCGGGGGGCCGGAACCAAAAACATTCAGTACTTC. Residues: CASSPTRGAGTKNIQYF.

The rearrangement uses TRBV6-4 and TRBJ1-2; D remains ambiguous. Germline V CDR1 and CDR2: MRHNA, SNTAGT. This CDR3 region has 13 residues. The V end lost 2 bases, the J end lost 4 bases, and 8 bases lay between the germline ends. The CDR3 region is CASSDQGGYGYTF. The CDR3 region has the DNA TGTGCCAGCAGTGACCAAGGTGGCTATGGCTACACCTTC.

V gene TRBV5-4 combines with J gene TRBJ2-5; a weak D match, TRBD1 (5 bases). CDR1 is SGHNT, CDR2 YYREEE, per germline (reference sequence). CDR3 length: 15 residues. V was shortened by 4 bases and J by 1 base, with 14 bases between the two germline ends. The CDR3 DNA follows: TGTGCCAGCAGCCCGGGCGGACATCTCCAAGAGACCCAGTACTTC. Residues: CASSPGGHLQETQYF.

The CDR3 is CASSLDQQGTDTQYF. The DNA of the CDR3 is TGTGCCAGCAGCTTGGACCAACAGGGTACAGATACGCAGTATTTT. The chain carries TRBV5-4 and TRBJ2-3; maybe TRBD1 (6 bases). Germline CDR1 is SGHNT and CDR2 is YYREEE (reference sequence). The CDR3 has 15 residues. V was cut by 0 bases and J by 3 bases, with 11 bases left in between. Combining the CDR3 with reference TRBV5-4 and TRBJ2-3 gives the whole variable domain ETGVTQSPTHLIKTRGQQVTLRCSSQSGHNTVSWYQQALGQGPQFIFQYYREEENGRGNFPPRFSGLQFPNYSSELNVNALELDDSALYLCASSLDQQGTDTQYFGPGTRLTVL.

In its sample, this clone was seen once. V usage is TRBV7-9 and J usage is TRBJ1-6; D might be TRBD1 (5 bases). CDR1 and CDR2 (germline): SEHNR, FQNEAQ (reference sequence). This CDR3 region has 16 residues. Trimming took off 5 bases at V and 9 bases at J, with 20 bases between the two ends. The CDR3 DNA is TGTGCCAGCAGCAGTTCGGGACTCCCGGACGGTTCACCCCTCCACTTT. Amino acid sequence: CASSSSGLPDGSPLHF.

The chain carries TRBV3-1 (or the pseudogene TRBV3-2) and TRBJ1-5; TRBD1 agrees at 9 bases. Germline CDR1 reads LGHDT; CDR2 reads YNNKEL (reference sequence). The CDR3 is 13 amino acids. J was trimmed by 7 bases and V by 5 bases; bases with no gene match: 3. CDR3 residues: CASSGTGTQPQHF. CDR3 coding DNA: TGTGCCAGCAGCGGGACAGGGACACAGCCCCAGCATTTT.

This clone has only one observation. V gene TRBV14 combines with J gene TRBJ2-5; 11 bases are shared with TRBD2. Germline trimming cut 0 bases from V and 2 bases from J; bases unmatched to any gene: 8. CDR1 is SGHDN and CDR2 is FVKESK in the germline V gene. The CDR3 length is 18 residues. For the CDR3, the DNA is TGTGCCAGCAGCCAAGATGGTCTAGCGGGGGGTTGGCAAGAGACCCAGTACTTC. Its protein product is CASSQDGLAGGWQETQYF.

The chain recombines TRBV5-6 with TRBJ1-1, with D tentatively TRBD1 (5 bases). V was trimmed by 4 bases and J by 6 bases, leaving 10 bases between them. Germline values: CDR1 SGHDT, CDR2 YYEEEE. CDR3 length: 12 residues. The CDR3 spells CASSPTGSEAFF. In DNA, the CDR3 is TGTGCCAGCAGCCCAACAGGATCTGAAGCTTTCTTT.

The genes are TRBV27 and TRBJ2-2; the D gene is possibly TRBD1 (6 bases). CDR3 length equals 15 residues. The germline V gene has CDR1 MNHEY and CDR2 SMNVEV (reference sequence). V lost 4 bases to trimming and J lost 7 bases, with 16 bases between them. DNA of the CDR3: TGTGCCAGCAGTTCTCGACAGGAATACAGCGGGGAGCTGTTTTTT. The encoded protein is CASSSRQEYSGELFF.